Listed below are T cell receptor beta chains from one sample, sequenced in a study of Ad26.COV2.S vaccination and SARS-CoV-2 variants. The method was immunoSEQ multiplex PCR; TCRdb's version includes in-frame clones alone and lacks a portion of them. Of some 390,000 clones detected, roughly nine tenths appear once; the ten largest clones hold roughly 3%. Source: peripheral blood, taken in a trial of Ad26.COV2.S vaccine versus placebo. The receptors originated from a person between 18 and 65 years old who received the Ad26.COV2.S COVID-19 vaccine or a placebo. CDR3s include the opening cysteine and the closing phenylalanine or tryptophan.

TRBV5-6 CASSLGGGQPNQPQHF
TRBV3-1/TRBV3-2 CASSQDRFQETQYF
TRBV7-2 CASSLLGQGAGGNTIYF
TRBV5-4 CASSLPGALTNTEAFF
TRBV6-6 CASSHSTYRAPFNEQFF
TRBV7-9 CASSLGLVEQYF
TRBV2 CASSADRLDQPQHF
TRBV6-5 CASSSTQGYEQYF
TRBV19 CASSPDSDTEAFF
TRBV6-1 CASSEAPGARGNTIYF
TRBV2 CASRGHPNYGYTF
TRBV5-8 CASSFYTQSTDTQYF
TRBV7-7 CASSTSTIGQFSNQPQHF
TRBV9 CASRATGESYNSPLHF
TRBV2 CASKSNSNQPQHF
TRBV6-4 CASSDGRGNNEQFF
TRBV5-1 CASSPMWDSYFSGANVLTF
TRBV27 CASSWTVGNTEAFF
TRBV13 CASSLELAGQEQFF
TRBV6-5 CASILDRAGTEAFF
TRBV14 CASSQDIRGGYGYTF
TRBV11-2 CASSSGQTSSGEQYF
TRBV19 CASSSRDRGFGYTF
TRBV7-2 CASSLVLTGNTEAFF
TRBV7-2 CASSLAVTLNGYTF